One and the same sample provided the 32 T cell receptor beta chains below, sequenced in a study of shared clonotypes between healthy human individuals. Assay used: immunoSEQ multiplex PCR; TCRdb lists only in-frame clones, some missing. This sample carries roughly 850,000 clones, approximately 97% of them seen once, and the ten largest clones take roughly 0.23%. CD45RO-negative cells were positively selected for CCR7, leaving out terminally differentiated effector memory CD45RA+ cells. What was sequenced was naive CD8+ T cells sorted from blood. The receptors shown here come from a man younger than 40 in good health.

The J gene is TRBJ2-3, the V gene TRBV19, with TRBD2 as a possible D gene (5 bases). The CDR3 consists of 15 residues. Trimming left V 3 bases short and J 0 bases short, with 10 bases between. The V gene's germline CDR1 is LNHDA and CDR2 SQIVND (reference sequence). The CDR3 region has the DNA TGTGCCAGTAGTATTTATGCGGGTAGCACAGATACGCAGTATTTT. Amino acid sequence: CASSIYAGSTDTQYF.

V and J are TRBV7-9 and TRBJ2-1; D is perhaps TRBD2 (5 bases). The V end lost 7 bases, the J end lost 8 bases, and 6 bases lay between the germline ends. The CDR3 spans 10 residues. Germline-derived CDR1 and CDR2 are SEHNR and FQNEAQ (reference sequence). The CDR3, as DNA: TGTGCCAGCACCGGGGATGAGCAGTTCTTC. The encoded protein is CASTGDEQFF. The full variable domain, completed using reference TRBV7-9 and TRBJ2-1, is DTGVSQNPRHKITKRGQNVTFRCDPISEHNRLYWYRQTLGQGPEFLTYFQNEAQLEKSRLLSDRFSAERPKGSFSTLEIQRTEQGDSAMYLCASTGDEQFFGPGTRLTVL.

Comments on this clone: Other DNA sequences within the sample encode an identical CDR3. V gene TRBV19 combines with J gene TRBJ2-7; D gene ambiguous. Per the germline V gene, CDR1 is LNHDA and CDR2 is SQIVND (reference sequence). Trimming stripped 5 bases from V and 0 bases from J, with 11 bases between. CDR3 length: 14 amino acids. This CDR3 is CASSPTGLSYEQYF. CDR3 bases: TGTGCCAGTAGTCCGACGGGCCTCTCCTACGAGCAGTACTTC.

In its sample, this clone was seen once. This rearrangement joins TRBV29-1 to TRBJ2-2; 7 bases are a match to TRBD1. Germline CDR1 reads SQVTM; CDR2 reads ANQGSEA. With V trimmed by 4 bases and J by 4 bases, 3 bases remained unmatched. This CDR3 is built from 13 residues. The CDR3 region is CSVGTGVTGELFF. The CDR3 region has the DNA TGCAGCGTTGGAACAGGGGTCACCGGGGAGCTGTTTTTT.

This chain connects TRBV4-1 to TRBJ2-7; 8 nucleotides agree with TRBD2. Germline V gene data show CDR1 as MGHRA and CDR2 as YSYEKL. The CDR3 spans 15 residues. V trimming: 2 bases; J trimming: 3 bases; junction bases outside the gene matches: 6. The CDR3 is CASSQLAGGFYEQYF. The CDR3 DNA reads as TGCGCCAGCAGCCAACTAGCGGGTGGATTCTACGAGCAGTACTTC.

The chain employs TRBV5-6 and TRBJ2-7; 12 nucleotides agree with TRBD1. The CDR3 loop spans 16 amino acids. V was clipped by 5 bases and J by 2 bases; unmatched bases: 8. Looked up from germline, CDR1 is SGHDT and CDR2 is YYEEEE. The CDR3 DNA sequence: TGTGCCAGCAGTCCGGGACAGGGGGCTGAAACCTACGAGCAGTACTTC. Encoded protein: CASSPGQGAETYEQYF.

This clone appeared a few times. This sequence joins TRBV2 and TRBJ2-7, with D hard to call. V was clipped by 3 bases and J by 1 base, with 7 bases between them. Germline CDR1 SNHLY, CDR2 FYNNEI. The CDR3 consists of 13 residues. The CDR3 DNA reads TGTGCCAGCAGTGATGTTAGTTCCTACGAGCAGTACTTC. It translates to CASSDVSSYEQYF.

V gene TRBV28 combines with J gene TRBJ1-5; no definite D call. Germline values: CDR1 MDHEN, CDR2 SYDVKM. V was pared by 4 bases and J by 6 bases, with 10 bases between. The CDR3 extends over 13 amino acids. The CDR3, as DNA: TGTGCCAGCAGTTATCTGGCGGGTCAGCCCCAGCATTTT. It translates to CASSYLAGQPQHF.

The CDR3 coding sequence is TGTGCCAGCAGCAACCCGGGACTGGGAACAGATACGCAGTATTTT. It translates to CASSNPGLGTDTQYF. This chain connects TRBV13 to TRBJ2-3; weak D call: TRBD2 (6 bases). V lost 5 bases and J 3 bases, leaving 15 bases between the germline ends. The V gene's germline CDR1 is PRHDT and CDR2 FYEKMQ (reference sequence). The CDR3 has 15 residues.

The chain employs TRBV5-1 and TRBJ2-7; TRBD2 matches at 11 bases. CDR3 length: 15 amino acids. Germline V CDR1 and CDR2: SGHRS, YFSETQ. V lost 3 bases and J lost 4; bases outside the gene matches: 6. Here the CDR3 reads CASSSLAGAMYEQYF. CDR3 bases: TGCGCCAGCAGCTCACTAGCGGGAGCCATGTACGAGCAGTACTTC.

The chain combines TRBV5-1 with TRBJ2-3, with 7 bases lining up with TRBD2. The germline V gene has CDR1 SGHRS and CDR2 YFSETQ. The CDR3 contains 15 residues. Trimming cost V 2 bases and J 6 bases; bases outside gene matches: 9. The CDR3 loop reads CASSLGAGAQDTQYF. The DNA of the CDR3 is TGCGCCAGCAGCTTAGGGGCGGGAGCACAGGATACGCAGTATTTT.

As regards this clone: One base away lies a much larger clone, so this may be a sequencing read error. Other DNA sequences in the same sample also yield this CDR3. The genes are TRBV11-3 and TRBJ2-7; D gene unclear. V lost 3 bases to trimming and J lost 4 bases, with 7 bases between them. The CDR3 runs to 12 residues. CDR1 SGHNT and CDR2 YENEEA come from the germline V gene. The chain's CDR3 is CASSLDGYEQYF. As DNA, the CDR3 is TGTGCCAGCAGCTTGGACGGTTACGAGCAGTACTTC.

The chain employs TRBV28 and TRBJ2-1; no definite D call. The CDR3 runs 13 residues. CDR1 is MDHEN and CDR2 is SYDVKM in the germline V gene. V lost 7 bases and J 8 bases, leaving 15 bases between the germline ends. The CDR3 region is CASTKEGIDEQFF. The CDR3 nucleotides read TGTGCCAGCACCAAGGAAGGTATCGATGAGCAGTTCTTC. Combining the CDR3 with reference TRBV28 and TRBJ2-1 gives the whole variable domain DVKVTQSSRYLVKRTGEKVFLECVQDMDHENMFWYRQDPGLGLRLIYFSYDVKMKEKGDIPEGYSVSREKKERFSLILESASTNQTSMYLCASTKEGIDEQFFGPGTRLTVL.

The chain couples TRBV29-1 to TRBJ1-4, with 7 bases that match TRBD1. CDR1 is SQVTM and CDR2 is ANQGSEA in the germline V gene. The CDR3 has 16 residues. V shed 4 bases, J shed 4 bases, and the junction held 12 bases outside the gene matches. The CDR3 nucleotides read TGCAGCGTTGTCTTGTCTGGTCCAGGGGGTAATGAAAAACTGTTTTTT. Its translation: CSVVLSGPGGNEKLFF. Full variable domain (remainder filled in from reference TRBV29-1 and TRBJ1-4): SAVISQKPSRDICQRGTSLTIQCQVDSQVTMMFWYRQQPGQSLTLIATANQGSEATYESGFVIDKFPISRPNLTFSTLTVSNMSPEDSSIYLCSVVLSGPGGNEKLFFGSGTQLSVL.

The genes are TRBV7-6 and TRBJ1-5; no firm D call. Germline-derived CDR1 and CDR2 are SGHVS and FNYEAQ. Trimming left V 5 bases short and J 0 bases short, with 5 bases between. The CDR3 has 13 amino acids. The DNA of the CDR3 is TGTGCCAGCAGCCCGTATAGCAATCAGCCCCAGCATTTT. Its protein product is CASSPYSNQPQHF.

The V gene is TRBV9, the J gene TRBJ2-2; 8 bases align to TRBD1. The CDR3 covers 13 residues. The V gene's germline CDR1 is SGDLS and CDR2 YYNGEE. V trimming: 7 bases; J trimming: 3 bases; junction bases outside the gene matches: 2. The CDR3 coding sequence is TGTGCCAGCGGACAGGGATACACCGGGGAGCTGTTTTTT. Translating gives CASGQGYTGELFF.

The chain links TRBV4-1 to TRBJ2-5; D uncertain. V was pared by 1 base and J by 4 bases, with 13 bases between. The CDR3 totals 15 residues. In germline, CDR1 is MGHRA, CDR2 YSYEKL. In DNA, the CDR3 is TGCGCCAGCAGCCAAGTAGGGCTCCCGGGAGAGACCCAGTACTTC. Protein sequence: CASSQVGLPGETQYF.

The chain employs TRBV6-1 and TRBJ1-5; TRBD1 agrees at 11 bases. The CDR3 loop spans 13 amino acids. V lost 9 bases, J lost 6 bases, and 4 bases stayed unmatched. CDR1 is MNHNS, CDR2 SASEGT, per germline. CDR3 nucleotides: TGTGCCAGTTGGGACAGGGGGAGTCAGCCCCAGCATTTT. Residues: CASWDRGSQPQHF.

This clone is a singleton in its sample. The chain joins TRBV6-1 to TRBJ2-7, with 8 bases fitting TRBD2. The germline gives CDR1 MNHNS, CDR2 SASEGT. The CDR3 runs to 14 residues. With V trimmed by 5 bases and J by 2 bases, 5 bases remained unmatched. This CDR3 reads CASSPGGPAYEQYF. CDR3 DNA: TGTGCCAGCAGTCCGGGGGGGCCAGCCTACGAGCAGTACTTC.

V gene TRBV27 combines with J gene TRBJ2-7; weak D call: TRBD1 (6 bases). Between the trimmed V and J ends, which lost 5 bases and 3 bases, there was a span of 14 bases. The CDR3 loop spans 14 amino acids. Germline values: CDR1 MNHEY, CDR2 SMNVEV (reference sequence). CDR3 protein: CASSPRQANYEQYF. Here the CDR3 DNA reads TGTGCCAGCAGTCCGCGACAGGCAAACTACGAGCAGTACTTC.

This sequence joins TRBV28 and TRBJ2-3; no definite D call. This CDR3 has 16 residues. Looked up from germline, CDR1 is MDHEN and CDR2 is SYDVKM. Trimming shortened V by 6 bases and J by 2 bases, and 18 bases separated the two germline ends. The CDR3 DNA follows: TGTGCCAGCAGCACCCCAAAGCGAGTTTACACAGATACGCAGTATTTT. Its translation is CASSTPKRVYTDTQYF.

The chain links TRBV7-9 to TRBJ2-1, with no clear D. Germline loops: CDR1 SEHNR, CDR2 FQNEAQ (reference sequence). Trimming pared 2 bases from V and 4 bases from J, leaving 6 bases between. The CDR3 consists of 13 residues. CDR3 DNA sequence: TGTGCCAGCAGCTTACTAGAGTACAATGAGCAGTTCTTC. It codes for CASSLLEYNEQFF. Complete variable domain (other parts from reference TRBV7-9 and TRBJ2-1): DTGVSQNPRHKITKRGQNVTFRCDPISEHNRLYWYRQTLGQGPEFLTYFQNEAQLEKSRLLSDRFSAERPKGSFSTLEIQRTEQGDSAMYLCASSLLEYNEQFFGPGTRLTVL.

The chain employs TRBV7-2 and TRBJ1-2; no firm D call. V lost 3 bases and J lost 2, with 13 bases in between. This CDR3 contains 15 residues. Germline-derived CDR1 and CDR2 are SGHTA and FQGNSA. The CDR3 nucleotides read TGTGCCAGCAGCTTCCCGGAACAGTTGAACTATGGCTACACCTTC. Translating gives CASSFPEQLNYGYTF.

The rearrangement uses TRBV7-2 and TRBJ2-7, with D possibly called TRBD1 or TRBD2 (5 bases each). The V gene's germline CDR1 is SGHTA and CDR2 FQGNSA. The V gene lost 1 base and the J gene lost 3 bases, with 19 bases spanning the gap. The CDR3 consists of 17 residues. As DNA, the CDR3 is TGTGCCAGCAGCTTAGAGACAGTCCGGGACCCGTTCTACGAGCAGTACTTC. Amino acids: CASSLETVRDPFYEQYF.

For the CDR3, the DNA is TGTGCCAGCAGCCTAAACGAGGACAGAGAAAAGTTATACGAGCAGTACTTC. Amino acid sequence: CASSLNEDREKLYEQYF. This chain connects TRBV7-2 to TRBJ2-7, with D tentatively TRBD1 (6 bases). This CDR3 is 17 amino acids long. The ends were cut back, 5 bases at V and 4 bases at J, with 24 bases in the middle. Germline CDR1 is SGHTA and CDR2 is FQGNSA.

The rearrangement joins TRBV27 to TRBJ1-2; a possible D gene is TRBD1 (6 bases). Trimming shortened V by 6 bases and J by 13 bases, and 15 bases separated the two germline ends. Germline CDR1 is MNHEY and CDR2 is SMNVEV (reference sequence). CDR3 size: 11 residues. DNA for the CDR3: TGTGCCAGCAGGCCGCGCGGGGGGCTCACCTTC. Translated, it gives CASRPRGGLTF.

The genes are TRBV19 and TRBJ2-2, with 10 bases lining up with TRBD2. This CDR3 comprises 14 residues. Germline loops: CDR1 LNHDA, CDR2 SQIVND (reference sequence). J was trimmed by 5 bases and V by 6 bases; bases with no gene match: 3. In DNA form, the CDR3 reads TGTGCCAGTAGGCTAGCGGGAGTTACCGGGGAGCTGTTTTTT. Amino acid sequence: CASRLAGVTGELFF.

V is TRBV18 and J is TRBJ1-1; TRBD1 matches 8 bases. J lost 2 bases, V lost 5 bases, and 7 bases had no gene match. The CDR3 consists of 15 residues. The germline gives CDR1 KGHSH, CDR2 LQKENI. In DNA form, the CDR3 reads TGTGCCAGCTCAGTCCGGGACAGGAGTAACACTGAAGCTTTCTTT. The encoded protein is CASSVRDRSNTEAFF.

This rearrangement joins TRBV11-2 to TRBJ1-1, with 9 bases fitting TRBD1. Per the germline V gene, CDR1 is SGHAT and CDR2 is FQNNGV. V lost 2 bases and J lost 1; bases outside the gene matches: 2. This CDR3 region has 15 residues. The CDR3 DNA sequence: TGTGCCAGCAGCTTATGGACAGGGGAGAACACTGAAGCTTTCTTT. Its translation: CASSLWTGENTEAFF.

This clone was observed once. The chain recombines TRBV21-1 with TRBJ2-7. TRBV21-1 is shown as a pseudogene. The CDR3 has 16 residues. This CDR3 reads CASSKKWTESSYEQYF. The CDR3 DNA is TGTGCCAGCAGCAAGAAATGGACGGAAAGCTCCTACGAGCAGTACTTC.

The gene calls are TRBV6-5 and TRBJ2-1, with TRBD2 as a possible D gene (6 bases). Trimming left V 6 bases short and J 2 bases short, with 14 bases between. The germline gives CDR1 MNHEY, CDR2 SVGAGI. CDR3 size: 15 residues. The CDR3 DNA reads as TGTGCCAGCAGGCTCCGGGACTCCGCCTACAATGAGCAGTTCTTC. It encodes CASRLRDSAYNEQFF.

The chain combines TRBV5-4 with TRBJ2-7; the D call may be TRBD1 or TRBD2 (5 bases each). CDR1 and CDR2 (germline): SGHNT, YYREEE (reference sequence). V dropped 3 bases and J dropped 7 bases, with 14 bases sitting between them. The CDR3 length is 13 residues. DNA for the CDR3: TGTGCCAGCAGCTCCTGGGACGTCGGTGAGCAGTACTTC. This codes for CASSSWDVGEQYF.